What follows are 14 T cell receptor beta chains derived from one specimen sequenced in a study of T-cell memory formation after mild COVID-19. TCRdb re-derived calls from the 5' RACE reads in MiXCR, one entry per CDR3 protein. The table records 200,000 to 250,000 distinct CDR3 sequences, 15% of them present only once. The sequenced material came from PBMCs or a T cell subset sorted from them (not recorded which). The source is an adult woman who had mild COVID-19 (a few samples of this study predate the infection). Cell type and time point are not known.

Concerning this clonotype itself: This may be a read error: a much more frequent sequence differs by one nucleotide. The CDR3 loop reads CSAKGVVTEAFF. The CDR3 region has the DNA TGCAGTGCCAAGGGGGTGGTCACTGAAGCTTTCTTT. This chain joins TRBV20-1 and TRBJ1-1; TRBD1 is a possible D gene (6 bases). The CDR3 consists of 12 residues. In germline, CDR1 is DFQATT, CDR2 SNEGSKA (reference sequence). V was pared by 6 bases and J by 4 bases, with 12 bases between.

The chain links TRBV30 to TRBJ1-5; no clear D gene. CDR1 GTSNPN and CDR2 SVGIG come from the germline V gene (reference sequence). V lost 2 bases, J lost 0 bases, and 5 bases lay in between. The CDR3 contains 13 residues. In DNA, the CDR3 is TGTGCCTGGAGTCTATATAGCAATCAGCCCCAGCATTTT. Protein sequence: CAWSLYSNQPQHF.

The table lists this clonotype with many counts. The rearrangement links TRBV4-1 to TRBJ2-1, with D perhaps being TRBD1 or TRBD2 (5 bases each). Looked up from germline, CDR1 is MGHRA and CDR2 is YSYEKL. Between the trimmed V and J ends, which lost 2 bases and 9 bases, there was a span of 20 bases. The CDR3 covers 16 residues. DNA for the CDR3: TGCGCCAGCAGCCAACGAGGGGTTTCAGGGTCCAGTGAGCAGTTCTTC. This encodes CASSQRGVSGSSEQFF.

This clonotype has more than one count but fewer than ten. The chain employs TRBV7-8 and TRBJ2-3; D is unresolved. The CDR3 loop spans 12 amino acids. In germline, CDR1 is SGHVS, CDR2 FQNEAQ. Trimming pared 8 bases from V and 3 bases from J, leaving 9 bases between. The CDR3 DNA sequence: TGTGCCAGCCTGACCCAAACAGATACGCAGTATTTT. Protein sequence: CASLTQTDTQYF.

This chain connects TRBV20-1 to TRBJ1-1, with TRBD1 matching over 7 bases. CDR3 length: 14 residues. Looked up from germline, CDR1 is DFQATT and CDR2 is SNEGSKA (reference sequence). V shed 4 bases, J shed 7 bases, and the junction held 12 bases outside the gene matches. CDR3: CSANSPDRTLEAFF. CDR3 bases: TGCAGTGCTAACTCCCCGGACAGGACCCTTGAAGCTTTCTTT.

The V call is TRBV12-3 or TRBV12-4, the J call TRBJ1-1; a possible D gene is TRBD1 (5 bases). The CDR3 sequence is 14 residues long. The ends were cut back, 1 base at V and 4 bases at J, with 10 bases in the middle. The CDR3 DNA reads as TGTGCCAGCAGTTTAGTCGGGGCGGGCACTGAAGCTTTCTTT. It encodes CASSLVGAGTEAFF.

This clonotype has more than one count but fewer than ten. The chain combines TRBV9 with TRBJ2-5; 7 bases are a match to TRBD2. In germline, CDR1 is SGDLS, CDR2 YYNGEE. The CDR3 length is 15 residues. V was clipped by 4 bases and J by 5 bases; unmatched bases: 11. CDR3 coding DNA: TGTGCCAGCAGCCCCCACCGGGGTAGCGGGGAGACCCAGTACTTC. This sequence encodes CASSPHRGSGETQYF.

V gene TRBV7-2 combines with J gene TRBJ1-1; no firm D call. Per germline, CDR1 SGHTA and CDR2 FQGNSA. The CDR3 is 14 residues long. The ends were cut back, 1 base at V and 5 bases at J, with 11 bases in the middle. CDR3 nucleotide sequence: TGTGCCAGCAGCTTAGTTGGCAGTCATACTGAAGCTTTCTTT. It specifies CASSLVGSHTEAFF.

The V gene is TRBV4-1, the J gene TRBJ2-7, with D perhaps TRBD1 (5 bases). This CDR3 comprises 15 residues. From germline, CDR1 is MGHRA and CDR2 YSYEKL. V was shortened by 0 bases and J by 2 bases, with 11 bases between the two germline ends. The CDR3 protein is CASSQDQGGTYEQYF. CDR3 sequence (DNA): TGCGCCAGCAGCCAAGATCAGGGCGGAACCTACGAGCAGTACTTC.

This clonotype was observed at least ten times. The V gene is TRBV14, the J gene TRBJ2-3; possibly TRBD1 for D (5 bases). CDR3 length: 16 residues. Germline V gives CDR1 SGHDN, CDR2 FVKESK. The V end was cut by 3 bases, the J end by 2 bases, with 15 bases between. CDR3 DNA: TGTGCCAGCAGCCACGTGGCAGGGTTAGTCACAGATACGCAGTATTTT. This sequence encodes CASSHVAGLVTDTQYF.

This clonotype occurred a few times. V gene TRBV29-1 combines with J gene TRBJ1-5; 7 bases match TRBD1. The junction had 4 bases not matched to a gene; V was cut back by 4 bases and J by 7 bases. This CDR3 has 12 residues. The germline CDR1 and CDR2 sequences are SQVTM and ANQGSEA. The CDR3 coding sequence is TGCAGCGTTGGGGAAGGGGGCCAGCCCCAGCATTTT. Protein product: CSVGEGGQPQHF. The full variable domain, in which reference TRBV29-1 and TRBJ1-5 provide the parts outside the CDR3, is SAVISQKPSRDICQRGTSLTIQCQVDSQVTMMFWYRQQPGQSLTLIATANQGSEATYESGFVIDKFPISRPNLTFSTLTVSNMSPEDSSIYLCSVGEGGQPQHFGDGTRLSIL.

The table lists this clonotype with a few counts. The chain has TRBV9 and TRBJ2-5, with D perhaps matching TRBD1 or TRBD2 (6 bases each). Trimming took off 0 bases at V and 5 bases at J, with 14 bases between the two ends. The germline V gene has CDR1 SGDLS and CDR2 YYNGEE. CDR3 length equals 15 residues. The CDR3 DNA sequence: TGTGCCAGCAGCGTAGAGGGGGGCCTTGAGGAGACCCAGTACTTC. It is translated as CASSVEGGLEETQYF.

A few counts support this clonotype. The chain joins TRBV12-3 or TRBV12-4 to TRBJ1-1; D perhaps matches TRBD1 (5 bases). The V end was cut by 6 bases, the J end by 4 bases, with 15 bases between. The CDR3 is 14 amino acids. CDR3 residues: CASRPQIQGTEAFF. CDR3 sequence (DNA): TGTGCCAGCAGGCCCCAGATCCAGGGCACTGAAGCTTTCTTT.

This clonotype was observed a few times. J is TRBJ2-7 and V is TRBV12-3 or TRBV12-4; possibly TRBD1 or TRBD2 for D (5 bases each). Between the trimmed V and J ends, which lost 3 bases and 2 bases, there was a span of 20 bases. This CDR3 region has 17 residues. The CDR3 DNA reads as TGTGCCAGCAGTTTGGGGACCAGGAGACTTAATACCTACGAGCAGTACTTC. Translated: CASSLGTRRLNTYEQYF.